Shown below are 23 T cell receptor beta chains from a single sample sequenced in a study of spatial heterogeneity in lung cancer. Study conclusions and caveats: In tumors, expanded intratumoral alpha and beta TCR counts tracked mutation counts.

TCRdb re-analysed the 5' RACE reads in MiXCR, keeping a single row per CDR3 protein. Altogether several thousand distinct CDR3 sequences are present, over 11% being singletons, with the ten largest covering roughly an eighth. Time point defined: sample taken at primary tumor resection. Their cognate antigens are unknown. Sample: lung tumor tissue, taken at surgery. All receptors come from a male donor with early-stage non-small cell lung cancer.

This clonotype was seen only once. Within a library made for alpha chains, this beta chain is off target, and its count is uninformative. This chain uses TRBV2 with TRBJ2-7; D unresolved. Looked up from germline, CDR1 is SNHLY and CDR2 is FYNNEI. The length of the CDR3 is 13 residues. The germline V and J ends were trimmed by 8 bases and 6 bases, with 17 bases remaining between them. DNA of the CDR3: TGTGCCAGCGGATGGGCCTCGGTGGGCGAGCAGTACTTC. Translated, it gives CASGWASVGEQYF.

The sample holds many counts of this clonotype. This beta chain came through as a stray read in a library set up for alpha chains, and its size says little. V is TRBV5-1 and J is TRBJ2-3, with 12 positions matching TRBD2. V lost 0 bases, J lost 1 base, and 6 bases stayed unmatched. Germline values: CDR1 SGHRS, CDR2 YFSETQ. This CDR3 is 18 amino acids long. The CDR3 DNA reads as TGCGCCAGCAGCTTGGGACTAGCGGGAGTTAGGCGCACAGATACGCAGTATTTT. Its translation: CASSLGLAGVRRTDTQYF.

Relative to its sample, this clonotype is medium-sized. This beta chain came through as a stray read in a library set up for alpha chains, and its size says little. This CDR3 reads CASSFGTASYEQYF. CDR3 DNA sequence: TGTGCCAGCAGTTTTGGGACAGCCTCCTACGAGCAGTACTTC. The chain carries TRBV12-3 or TRBV12-4 and TRBJ2-7; the match to TRBD1 covers 7 bases. The CDR3 extends over 14 amino acids. Trimming took 3 bases from V and 0 from J; bases not matched to a gene: 2.

This clonotype came up many times. Because the library targeted alpha chains, this beta chain is an off-target read whose size means little. The V gene is TRBV21-1, the J gene TRBJ1-1; the D call of TRBD1 is as the table states it, not checked on the DNA. TRBV21-1 is a listed pseudogene. This CDR3 has 14 residues. Written as DNA, the CDR3 is TGTGCCAGCAGCAACCAACTCGACAGGATTTGGGCTTTCTTT. This translates into CASSNQLDRIWAFF.

The sample holds many counts of this clonotype. This beta chain slipped into a library made for alpha chains as a stray read, so its size is not meaningful. The CDR3: CASTTSGSYNEQFF. CDR3 coding DNA: TGTGCCAGCACTACTAGCGGGAGTTACAATGAGCAGTTCTTC. J is TRBJ2-1 and V is TRBV6-1; TRBD2 agrees at 11 bases. The CDR3 has 14 amino acids. The J segment lost 4 bases and the V segment lost 7 bases, leaving 3 bases of the junction unmatched. Germline-derived CDR1 and CDR2 are MNHNS and SASEGT.

Ten or more counts support this clonotype. This beta chain is an unintended read in a library built for alpha chains; its size means little. The chain is built from TRBV5-5 and TRBJ2-7, with 8 bases identical to TRBD1. This CDR3 contains 14 residues. V gave up 7 bases and J gave up 1 base; unmatched junction bases: 7. The germline V gene encodes CDR1 SGHKS and CDR2 YYEKEE (reference sequence). CDR3 in DNA: TGTGCCAGCGGCAGGGACAGGTCTTCCTACGAGCAGTACTTC. The encoded protein is CASGRDRSSYEQYF.

This clonotype was observed at least ten times. The library was prepared for alpha chains; this beta chain is a stray read, so its frequency means little. V and J are TRBV27 and TRBJ1-1; the D is unclear. The CDR3 has 12 amino acids. V shed 6 bases and J shed 1 base, with 6 bases lying between them. The germline V gene has CDR1 MNHEY and CDR2 SMNVEV (reference sequence). CDR3 nucleotides: TGTGCCAGCAGGTTAGGGAACACTGAAGCTTTCTTT. Translating gives CASRLGNTEAFF.

A single count supports this clonotype. Since the library was made to target alpha chains, this beta chain is a stray read and its abundance is not meaningful. This rearrangement joins TRBV20-1 to TRBJ2-2; D is uncertain. The germline CDR1 and CDR2 sequences are DFQATT and SNEGSKA (reference sequence). The CDR3 is 13 residues long. Trimming removed 5 bases at V and 2 bases at J, with 9 bases between. CDR3 sequence (DNA): TGCAGTGCTCGTGCGGACAACACCGGGGAGCTGTTTTTT. The encoded protein is CSARADNTGELFF.

This clonotype was seen at least ten times. Within a library made for alpha chains, this beta chain is off target, and its count is uninformative. V is TRBV18 and J is TRBJ2-6; D remains unclear. V dropped 7 bases and J dropped 0 bases, with 7 bases sitting between them. CDR1 and CDR2 (germline): KGHSH, LQKENI. The CDR3 has 14 residues. The chain's CDR3 is CASFPFSGANVLTF. For the CDR3, the DNA is TGTGCCAGCTTTCCGTTCTCTGGGGCCAACGTCCTGACTTTC.

By sample share, this clonotype is medium-sized. This beta chain appears as a stray read in a library generated for alpha chains; its size is not informative. V is TRBV28 and J is TRBJ1-5; D is perhaps TRBD1 (5 bases). Germline assignment: CDR1 MDHEN and CDR2 SYDVKM. The CDR3 covers 13 residues. V was shortened by 1 base and J by 6 bases, with 7 bases between the two germline ends. CDR3 loop: CASSLYGAQPQHF. The CDR3 coding sequence is TGTGCCAGCAGTTTATACGGGGCTCAGCCCCAGCATTTT.

As regards this clonotype: Because the library targeted alpha chains, this beta chain is an off-target read whose size means little. The CDR3 sequence: CSAGGQGEKLFF. The CDR3 nucleotides are TGCAGTGCTGGGGGCCAGGGCGAAAAACTGTTTTTT. The rearrangement joins TRBV20-1 to TRBJ1-4, with a possible D match to TRBD1 (6 bases). Trimming removed 5 bases from V and 8 bases from J, with 12 bases in between. The germline gives CDR1 DFQATT, CDR2 SNEGSKA (reference sequence). CDR3 length: 12 amino acids.

This clonotype was found once. This beta chain came through as a stray read in a library set up for alpha chains, and its size says little. The chain links TRBV5-1 to TRBJ1-1, with D possibly TRBD1 on 5 matching bases. Trimming stripped 6 bases from V and 5 bases from J, with 8 bases between. CDR3 length equals 11 residues. Per the germline V gene, CDR1 is SGHRS and CDR2 is YFSETQ. CDR3 DNA: TGCGCCAGCACGGCAGGGACTGAAGCTTTCTTT. Translating gives CASTAGTEAFF.

Regarding this clonotype: Found in a library prepared for alpha chains, this beta chain is an off-target read, and its abundance has little meaning. The rearrangement uses TRBV11-3 and TRBJ2-3, with D perhaps being TRBD1 or TRBD2 (5 bases each). This CDR3 has 16 amino acids. The ends were cut back, 7 bases at V and 2 bases at J, with 19 bases in the middle. The germline V gene encodes CDR1 SGHNT and CDR2 YENEEA. The CDR3 sequence is CASTPFEGPYTDTQYF. In DNA form, the CDR3 reads TGTGCCAGCACCCCCTTCGAGGGGCCTTACACAGATACGCAGTATTTT.

About this clonotype itself: This beta chain represents an off-target read in a library built for alpha chains; its size is of limited meaning. V is TRBV5-1 and J is TRBJ2-1; 8 nucleotides align to TRBD1. There are 13 residues in the CDR3. V dropped 5 bases and J dropped 8; count of bases not matched to a gene: 6. Germline V gene lookup returns CDR1 SGHRS and CDR2 YFSETQ. In DNA form, the CDR3 reads TGCGCCAGCAGGTCGAAGACAGGGGATGAGCAGTTCTTC. Its protein product is CASRSKTGDEQFF.

In this sample, this clonotype turned up many times. This beta chain is a stray sequence in a library constructed for alpha chains; its clone size is not meaningful. This chain uses TRBV4-1 with TRBJ2-1, with D unclear. With 4 bases removed from V and 8 bases from J, the gap between germline ends came to 18 bases. Germline-derived CDR1 and CDR2 are MGHRA and YSYEKL. This CDR3 comprises 15 residues. CDR3 bases: TGCGCCAGCAGCCTCACCCGGCCCGGTATCTATGAGCAGTTCTTC. This encodes CASSLTRPGIYEQFF.

At least ten counts were recorded for this clonotype. This beta chain is a stray read from a library made for alpha chains; its abundance is not meaningful. This chain links TRBV7-2 with TRBJ1-1, with 12 positions matching TRBD1. V trimming: 5 bases; J trimming: 8 bases; junction bases outside the gene matches: 3. In germline, CDR1 is SGHTA, CDR2 FQGNSA. The CDR3 covers 13 residues. CDR3 sequence (DNA): TGTGCCAGCAGCGGGGACAGGGGGCGCGAAGCTTTCTTT. Its protein is CASSGDRGREAFF.

This clonotype was detected many times. Being off target in a library aimed at alpha chains, this beta chain has a size of little meaning. V gene TRBV6-1 combines with J gene TRBJ2-7; D is unclear. The CDR3 extends over 14 amino acids. The germline V and J ends were trimmed by 5 bases and 0 bases, with 11 bases remaining between them. The germline CDR1 and CDR2 sequences are MNHNS and SASEGT. CDR3 region: CASSLPSSSYEQYF. CDR3 sequence (DNA): TGTGCCAGCAGTCTCCCTTCCAGCTCCTACGAGCAGTACTTC.

This clonotype occurred many times. Because the library targeted alpha chains, this beta chain is an off-target read whose size means little. This chain joins TRBV9 and TRBJ2-2; 10 nucleotides align to TRBD1. The CDR3 has 14 amino acids. V lost 5 bases, J lost 7 bases, and 5 bases stayed unmatched. Germline lookup yields CDR1 SGDLS and CDR2 YYNGEE. CDR3 sequence: CASRKTGGGGELFF. In DNA form, the CDR3 reads TGTGCCAGCAGAAAGACAGGGGGCGGCGGGGAGCTGTTTTTT.

This clonotype was detected many times. This beta chain is an off-target read within a library intended for alpha chains, so its frequency means little. V usage is TRBV2 and J usage is TRBJ2-2, with a tentative D call TRBD1 (6 bases). Per the germline V gene, CDR1 is SNHLY and CDR2 is FYNNEI. The CDR3 has 15 residues. V lost 2 bases and J lost 1, with 8 bases in between. The CDR3 DNA is TGTGCCAGCAGTGAAATGGGACAGAACACCGGGGAGCTGTTTTTT. Translating gives CASSEMGQNTGELFF.

This clonotype is judged medium-sized. Because the library targeted alpha chains, this beta chain is an off-target read whose size means little. The rearrangement joins TRBV2 to TRBJ1-1; D uncertain. From germline, CDR1 is SNHLY and CDR2 FYNNEI. The CDR3 sequence is 16 residues long. The V gene lost 6 bases and the J gene lost 1 base, with 18 bases spanning the gap. CDR3 protein: CASSPLAGASNTEAFF. The CDR3 DNA sequence: TGTGCCAGCAGCCCCCTCGCGGGAGCATCGAACACTGAAGCTTTCTTT.

This clonotype was seen ten or more times. Because the library targeted alpha chains, this beta chain is an off-target read whose size means little. The V gene is TRBV10-3, the J gene TRBJ2-1; 8 bases fit TRBD2. Germline V gene lookup returns CDR1 ENHRY and CDR2 SYGVKD. CDR3 length equals 18 residues. After removal of 4 bases from V and 7 bases from J, the junction contained 18 bases not matched to a gene. CDR3 loop: CAISGSENVERGRNEQFF. CDR3 nucleotides: TGTGCCATCAGTGGGTCGGAAAATGTTGAGCGGGGGCGGAATGAGCAGTTCTTC.

This clonotype was found many times. This beta chain is an unintended read in a library built for alpha chains; its size means little. The rearrangement uses TRBV5-1 and TRBJ1-1; 7 positions agree with TRBD1. CDR3 length: 14 residues. V trimming: 3 bases; J trimming: 5 bases; junction bases outside the gene matches: 7. The germline CDR1 and CDR2 sequences are SGHRS and YFSETQ. The CDR3 DNA follows: TGCGCCAGCAGCTCAATTGACAGGGTTACTGAAGCTTTCTTT. Translated, it gives CASSSIDRVTEAFF. The full variable domain, rest sourced from reference TRBV5-1 and TRBJ1-1, is KAGVTQTPRYLIKTRGQQVTLSCSPISGHRSVSWYQQTPGQGLQFLFEYFSETQRNKGNFPGRFSGRQFSNSRSEMNVSTLELGDSALYLCASSSIDRVTEAFFGQGTRLTVV.

This clonotype occurred many times. A library made for alpha chains picked up this beta chain off target, so its size means little. The V gene is TRBV20-1, the J gene TRBJ2-1; 7 nucleotides align to TRBD1. V lost 5 bases, J lost 7 bases, and 2 bases stayed unmatched. From germline, CDR1 is DFQATT and CDR2 SNEGSKA (reference sequence). The CDR3 length is 11 residues. CDR3 nucleotide sequence: TGCAGTGCTCAGGGGGTTAATGAGCAGTTCTTC. The encoded protein is CSAQGVNEQFF.